A single sample gave rise to the 8 T cell receptor beta chains below, sequenced in a study of Ad26.COV2.S vaccination and SARS-CoV-2 variants. Treatment reported: around 19 received Ad26.COV2.S at low or high dose, single or two shots; a few received placebo; per-sample allocation not given. Sampling happened 63 days after the first vaccine or placebo injection. Profiled with immunoSEQ multiplex PCR; TCRdb holds only in-frame clones, not every one. The sample records some 250,000 clones, roughly 90% being singletons. This sample comprised peripheral blood, obtained in a trial of Ad26.COV2.S vaccine versus placebo. These receptors came from a person between 18 and 65 years old who received the Ad26.COV2.S COVID-19 vaccine or a placebo.

The table lists this clone with a count of one. The chain has TRBV28 and TRBJ1-5; perhaps TRBD1 as D (6 bases). The germline V gene encodes CDR1 MDHEN and CDR2 SYDVKM. This CDR3 contains 15 residues. The ends were cut back, 6 bases at V and 3 bases at J, with 15 bases in the middle. CDR3 amino acids: CASSSTGFDNQPQHF. DNA for the CDR3: TGTGCCAGCAGCTCAACAGGGTTTGACAATCAGCCCCAGCATTTT.

The chain joins TRBV6-5 to TRBJ2-2; a possible D gene is TRBD1 (5 bases). Looked up from germline, CDR1 is MNHEY and CDR2 is SVGAGI. Trimming took 6 bases from V and 11 from J, leaving 16 bases between them. This CDR3 has 13 amino acids. In nucleotides, the CDR3 is TGTGCCAGCAGACTAAATGACAGCCCAGAGCTGTTTTTT. Encoded protein: CASRLNDSPELFF.

The chain links TRBV6-5 to TRBJ1-5; D not resolved. Germline-derived CDR1 and CDR2 are MNHEY and SVGAGI. The CDR3 loop spans 13 amino acids. The V end lost 2 bases, the J end lost 4 bases, and 6 bases lay between the germline ends. CDR3 sequence (DNA): TGTGCCAGCAGTTACGGAGGTAATCAGCCCCAGCATTTT. Translated: CASSYGGNQPQHF.

The chain joins TRBV27 to TRBJ2-3; perhaps TRBD1 as D (5 bases). V was clipped by 8 bases and J by 5 bases, with 23 bases between them. This CDR3 is built from 16 residues. Germline CDR1 reads MNHEY; CDR2 reads SMNVEV (reference sequence). This CDR3 reads CASSSRALLIGDTQYF. CDR3 coding DNA: TGTGCCAGCTCGAGCAGGGCCTTACTCATCGGAGATACGCAGTATTTT.

The chain employs TRBV7-2 and TRBJ2-1, with D perhaps matching TRBD1 (6 bases). Germline values: CDR1 SGHTA, CDR2 FQGNSA. V was trimmed by 4 bases and J by 2 bases, leaving 15 bases between them. The CDR3 is 16 residues long. CDR3 region: CASSYVGHAAYNEQFF. The CDR3 DNA reads as TGTGCCAGCAGCTATGTGGGACATGCGGCCTACAATGAGCAGTTCTTC.

The rearrangement joins TRBV11-2 to TRBJ1-4; maybe TRBD1 (6 bases). The CDR3 sequence is 15 residues long. CDR1 and CDR2 (germline): SGHAT, FQNNGV. V was shortened by 1 base and J by 2 bases, with 8 bases between the two germline ends. In DNA, the CDR3 is TGTGCCAGCAGCTTAGGACAGGTTACTAATGAAAAACTGTTTTTT. Translating it yields CASSLGQVTNEKLFF.

The chain is built from TRBV29-1 and TRBJ2-5, with D maybe TRBD2 (6 bases). This CDR3 has 11 amino acids. The germline V gene has CDR1 SQVTM and CDR2 ANQGSEA. V shed 6 bases and J shed 4 bases, with 9 bases lying between them. The CDR3 DNA reads as TGCAGCGTGGAGGGGCCAGAGACCCAGTACTTC. Protein: CSVEGPETQYF.

This clone was observed a handful of times. The J gene is TRBJ2-2, the V gene TRBV4-1, with TRBD1 identical over 8 bases. Per the germline V gene, CDR1 is MGHRA and CDR2 is YSYEKL. The CDR3 totals 15 residues. V gave up 0 bases and J gave up 7 bases; unmatched junction bases: 4. The CDR3 is CASSQEVTGDGELFF. CDR3 DNA sequence: TGCGCCAGCAGCCAAGAAGTGACAGGGGACGGGGAGCTGTTTTTT.